The present T cell receptor beta chain was sequenced within a study of blood T cell repertoires in COVID-19. Study-wide context: Samples taken during acute and convalescent COVID-19 were collected in the United States, Italy and Spain. PBMCs, B-cell-depleted T cells, or T cells were the source of the cDNA or gDNA that made up the material.

As originally analysed: Reference gene primers were amplified, and this amplification served to estimate nucleated cell counts. The table came from immunoSEQ multiplex PCR; TCRdb's copy has only in-frame clones and leaves some out. The V and J calls and the clone size are those of that table, but D and trimming were determined from the DNA. The sample has 250,000 to 350,000 clones; roughly 86% are singletons. This clonotype originated in a woman aged 30 to 39 who had recovered from COVID-19. The material sequenced was peripheral blood.

The CDR3 bases are TGCAGCGTTGAAGATCTCGGGAATACTAGGGACACCATATATTTT. Protein: CSVEDLGNTRDTIYF. The chain is built from TRBV29-1 and TRBJ1-3; D not resolved. Germline V gene data show CDR1 as SQVTM and CDR2 as ANQGSEA. Trimming took 0 bases from V and 8 from J, leaving 17 bases between them. This CDR3 is 15 amino acids long.